These T cell receptor beta chains were read from a single sample in a study of cytomegalovirus exposure and HLA in healthy donors. Clones were sequenced by immunoSEQ multiplex PCR, and TCRdb holds only the in-frame ones, with some missing. The sample shows 200,000 or so clones, around 80% of them seen only once. The sample was PBMCs. The receptors were gathered from a man aged 18 to 29 in good health and CMV-seronegative. Both conserved end residues are part of each CDR3. D genes are given only for firm matches. The size entry is marked missing in some rows and otherwise reads once, few, many or a size class.

j_gene	v_gene	abundance	d_gene	CDR3aa	CDR3nt
TRBJ1-2	TRBV6-5	NA	NA	CASSEAGYYGYTF	TGTGCCAGCAGTGAAGCGGGGTACTATGGCTACACCTTC
TRBJ1-2	TRBV25-1	NA	TRBD1	CASSDLTGTGEGYTF	TGTGCCAGCAGTGACCTAACCGGGACAGGGGAAGGCTACACCTTC
TRBJ2-3	TRBV2	NA	NA	CASSSLAGLTTDTQYF	TGTGCCAGCAGCTCGCTGGCGGGACTTACCACAGATACGCAGTATTTT
TRBJ2-1	TRBV19	once	NA	CASSGGYNEQFF	TGTGCCAGTAGTGGAGGATACAATGAGCAGTTCTTC
TRBJ2-7	TRBV7-7	few	NA	CAPTKSPLRGEQYF	TGTGCCCCCACAAAATCCCCCTTAAGGGGCGAGCAGTACTTC
TRBJ1-2	TRBV30	once	TRBD1	CAWSVRDRGGYTF	TGTGCCTGGAGTGTACGGGACAGGGGCGGCTACACCTTC
TRBJ1-1	TRBV7-3	once	TRBD1	CASSPSTGTDLYF	TGTGCCAGCAGCCCGAGCACCGGGACAGACTTATACTTT
TRBJ2-7	TRBV5-6	NA	TRBD1	CASSPGTAYEQYF	TGTGCCAGCAGCCCCGGGACAGCCTACGAGCAGTACTTC
TRBJ2-3	TRBV6-5	NA	TRBD2	CASSYSMGGSDTQYF	TGTGCCAGCAGTTACTCGATGGGAGGGTCAGATACGCAGTATTTT
TRBJ1-2	TRBV20-1	NA	NA	CSASIYGYTF	TGCAGTGCTAGTATCTATGGCTACACCTTC
TRBJ2-1	TRBV7-2	NA	TRBD2	CASSPSGDSHEQFF	TGTGCCAGCAGCCCTAGCGGGGACTCTCATGAGCAGTTCTTC
TRBJ2-1	TRBV27	NA	NA	CASSPGTTSYNEQFF	TGTGCCAGCAGTCCCGGGACAACCTCCTACAATGAGCAGTTCTTC
TRBJ2-3	TRBV7-9	NA	NA	CASSLLRTTRPWDTQYF	TGTGCCAGCAGCTTATTACGGACTACTCGCCCGTGGGATACGCAGTATTTT
TRBJ2-7	TRBV2	few	NA	CASSLAPLYEQYF	TGTGCCAGCTCACTAGCTCCCCTCTACGAGCAGTACTTC
TRBJ2-2	TRBV29-1	NA	TRBD1	CSVDTGGGSGELFF	TGCAGCGTTGACACAGGGGGCGGGTCCGGGGAGCTGTTTTTT
TRBJ1-2	TRBV13	NA	TRBD1	CASSLGDRGRRSGYTF	TGTGCCAGCAGCTTAGGCGACAGGGGGCGGAGAAGTGGCTACACCTTC
TRBJ2-7	TRBV25-1	NA	NA	CASSVRLSTSSYEQYF	TGTGCCAGCAGTGTGCGTCTGTCGACTAGCTCCTACGAGCAGTACTTC
TRBJ2-2	TRBV19	NA	TRBD2	CASSGTSGNTGELFF	TGTGCCAGTAGCGGGACTAGCGGTAACACCGGGGAGCTGTTTTTT
TRBJ2-7	TRBV11-2	few	NA	CASSLQGPHEQYF	TGTGCCAGCAGCTTACAGGGGCCCCACGAGCAGTACTTC
TRBJ1-1	TRBV7-9	NA	TRBD1	CASSPRLDRGNTEAFF	TGTGCCAGCAGCCCGCGATTGGACAGGGGGAACACTGAAGCTTTCTTT
TRBJ2-7	TRBV28	NA	TRBD2	CASNKRGTSGSREQYF	TGTGCCAGCAATAAGAGGGGGACTAGCGGGAGTCGAGAGCAGTACTTC
TRBJ1-1	TRBV2	NA	NA	CASLNTEAFF	TGTGCCAGCTTAAACACTGAAGCTTTCTTT
TRBJ1-1	TRBV7-9	NA	TRBD1	CASSSPRPRQGEDTEAFF	TGTGCCAGCAGCTCTCCAAGACCTAGACAGGGAGAGGACACTGAAGCTTTCTTT
TRBJ1-2	TRBV10-3	once	NA	CAISVNTHYGYTF	TGTGCCATCAGTGTGAACACCCACTATGGCTACACCTTC
TRBJ2-3	TRBV5-1	few	NA	CASSPNTDTQYF	TGCGCCAGCAGCCCAAACACAGATACGCAGTATTTT
TRBJ1-2	TRBV15	NA	NA	CATSRVRSPLYTF	TGTGCCACCAGCAGAGTGAGATCTCCCCTTTACACCTTC
TRBJ2-3	TRBV7-2	NA	TRBD2	CASSLKSGIGTDTQYF	TGTGCCAGCAGCTTGAAAAGCGGGATTGGGACAGATACGCAGTATTTT
TRBJ2-7	TRBV6-1	few	NA	CASSPSGGGYEQYF	TGTGCCAGCAGTCCTTCGGGGGGCGGGTACGAGCAGTACTTC
TRBJ2-1	TRBV7-3	NA	NA	CASSSFTSSYNEQFF	TGTGCCAGCAGCTCGTTCACCAGCTCCTACAATGAGCAGTTCTTC
TRBJ1-1	TRBV7-9	NA	NA	CASSSSGVAGLEAFF	TGTGCCAGCAGCTCCAGCGGGGTTGCAGGCCTTGAAGCTTTCTTT
TRBJ1-1	TRBV18	NA	TRBD1	CASSPYVAGGNTEAFF	TGTGCCAGCTCACCATACGTGGCAGGGGGGAACACTGAAGCTTTCTTT